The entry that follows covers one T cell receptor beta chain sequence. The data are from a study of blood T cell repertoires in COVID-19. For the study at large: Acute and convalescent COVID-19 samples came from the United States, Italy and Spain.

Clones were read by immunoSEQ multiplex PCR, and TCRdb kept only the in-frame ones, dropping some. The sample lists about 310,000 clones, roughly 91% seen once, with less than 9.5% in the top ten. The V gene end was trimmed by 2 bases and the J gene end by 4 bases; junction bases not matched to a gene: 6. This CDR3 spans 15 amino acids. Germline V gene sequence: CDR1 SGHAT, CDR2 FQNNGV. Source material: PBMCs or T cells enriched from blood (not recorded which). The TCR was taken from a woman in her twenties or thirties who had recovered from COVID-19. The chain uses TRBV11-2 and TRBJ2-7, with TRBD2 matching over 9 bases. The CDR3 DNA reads TGTGCCAGCAGCTTACAAGCGGGAGGTTCTTACGAGCAGTACTTC. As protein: CASSLQAGGSYEQYF.